The rows below give T cell receptor beta chains drawn from one sample of a study of shared clonotypes between healthy human individuals. Here immunoSEQ multiplex PCR was the method, and the copy in TCRdb shows in-frame clones only, minus some. The sample lists roughly 1,600,000 clones, about 98.5% occurring once. Material: naive CD4+ T cells sorted from blood. These receptors originate from a man aged 25-40 years in good health. Both conserved end residues are part of each CDR3. Each record gives: J gene, clone size, D gene, V gene, CDR3 DNA, CDR3 protein. D genes are given only for firm matches. Expanded clones get a size class; other rows say once, few or many, or leave the size out.

>TRBJ2-1|.|.|TRBV29-1
TGCAGCGTTGTGTCAGACTACAATGAGCAGTTCTTC
CSVVSDYNEQFF
>TRBJ1-2|.|TRBD1|TRBV28
TGTGCCAGCAGTCCTCGGACAGGCTGGGGCTACACCTTC
CASSPRTGWGYTF
>TRBJ1-5|.|.|TRBV2
TGTGCCAGCACCCAGGGTCAAGAGCAGCCCCAGCATTTT
CASTQGQEQPQHF
>TRBJ2-5|.|TRBD2|TRBV18
TGTGCCAGCTCACACCTAGCGGGAGGACCCCAAGAGACCCAGTACTTC
CASSHLAGGPQETQYF
>TRBJ1-4|.|.|TRBV6-5
TGTGCCAGCAGTTACAAGAGGGCAGTTAATGAAAAACTGTTTTTT
CASSYKRAVNEKLFF
>TRBJ2-7|.|.|TRBV15
TGTGCCACCAGCAGAACCCTACCCCCGGGAACAGTAGAGTATAGTCCCTACGAGCAGTACTTC
CATSRTLPPGTVEYSPYEQYF
>TRBJ2-7|.|TRBD2|TRBV5-5
TGTGCCAGCAGCTTTAGACTAGCGGGAGGGCCGGGGGAGCAGTACTTC
CASSFRLAGGPGEQYF
>TRBJ1-2|.|TRBD1|TRBV2
TGTGCCAGCAGCCGGGACAGCGGAGCTAACTATGGCTACACCTTC
CASSRDSGANYGYTF
>TRBJ2-1|.|.|TRBV11-2
TGTGCCAGCAGCTTAATTGGCAGGCCTAACAATGAGCAGTTCTTC
CASSLIGRPNNEQFF
>TRBJ2-3|.|.|TRBV11-2
TGTGCCAGCAGCTTAGAGGGGGGGACAGGGCAGTATTTT
CASSLEGGTGQYF
>TRBJ1-4|.|TRBD1|TRBV5-1
TGCGCCAGCAGCAAAGACAGGGGCGCAACTAATGAAAAACTGTTTTTT
CASSKDRGATNEKLFF
>TRBJ1-2|.|.|TRBV28
TGTGCCAGCAGTCTTCGGGACACGATCTATGGCTACACCTTC
CASSLRDTIYGYTF
>TRBJ1-1|.|.|TRBV14
TGTGCCAGAGGAGGATCCCTTTCAAGTGAAGCTTTCTTT
CARGGSLSSEAFF
>TRBJ2-3|.|.|TRBV7-9
TGTGCCAGCAGCTTACCCGGGGGCGCGGGCACAGATACGCAGTATTTT
CASSLPGGAGTDTQYF
>TRBJ2-7|.|.|TRBV5-4
TGTGCCAGCAGCTTGGGGCAGGGAGCCTACGAGCAGTACTTC
CASSLGQGAYEQYF
>TRBJ2-7|.|.|TRBV28
TGTGCCAGTAGTTTACCTCCCGCTGAGCAGCAGTACTTC
CASSLPPAEQQYF
>TRBJ2-1|.|.|TRBV10-2
TGCGCCAGCAGAACGGGTACCTACAATGAGCAGTTCTTC
CASRTGTYNEQFF
>TRBJ2-5|.|TRBD2|TRBV7-9
TGTGCCAGCAGCTCCATAGCGGGAGGGACGAAGCAAGAGACCCAGTACTTC
CASSSIAGGTKQETQYF
>TRBJ1-2|.|.|TRBV6-4
TGTGCCAGCAGTTCTTCCGGGACATCCAACTATGGCTACACCTTC
CASSSSGTSNYGYTF
>TRBJ2-1|.|.|TRBV14
TGTGCCAGCAGCCAAGAAGAAGGCCGCGTGAATGAGCAGTTCTTC
CASSQEEGRVNEQFF
>TRBJ2-6|.|.|TRBV2
TGTGCCAGCATGAGTCAGGCTGGGGCCAACGTCCTGACTTTC
CASMSQAGANVLTF
>TRBJ2-3|.|.|TRBV10-3
TGTGCCATCAGTAACACAGGGTCAGATACGCAGTATTTT
CAISNTGSDTQYF
>TRBJ2-3|.|.|TRBV10-1
TGCGCCAGCAGTGAGGCGGACAGCACAGATACGCAGTATTTT
CASSEADSTDTQYF
>TRBJ2-3|.|TRBD2|TRBV7-2
TGTGCCAGCAGCTTCATAGCGGGAAGCACAGATACGCAGTATTTT
CASSFIAGSTDTQYF
>TRBJ1-4|.|.|TRBV15
TGTGCCACCTCTAGGGTTCCGAATGAAAAACTGTTTTTT
CATSRVPNEKLFF
>TRBJ2-3|few|.|TRBV5-1
TGCGCCAGCAGCTTGAGAGCAGATACGCAGTATTTT
CASSLRADTQYF
>TRBJ1-1|once|.|TRBV7-3
TGTGCCAGCAGCTTAGCGTCCGGGGAATCCGCTGAAGCTTTCTTT
CASSLASGESAEAFF